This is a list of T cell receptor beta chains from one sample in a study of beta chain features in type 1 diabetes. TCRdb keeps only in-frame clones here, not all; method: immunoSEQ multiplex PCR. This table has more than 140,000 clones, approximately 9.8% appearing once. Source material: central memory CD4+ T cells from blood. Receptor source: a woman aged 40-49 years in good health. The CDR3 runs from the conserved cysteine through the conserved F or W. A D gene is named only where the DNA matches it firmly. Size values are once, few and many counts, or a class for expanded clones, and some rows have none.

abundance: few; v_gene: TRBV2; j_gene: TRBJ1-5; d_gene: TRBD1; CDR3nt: TGTGCCAGCAACAGGGGTAGCAATCAGCCCCAGCATTTT; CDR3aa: CASNRGSNQPQHF
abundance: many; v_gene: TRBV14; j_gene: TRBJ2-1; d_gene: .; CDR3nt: TGTGCCAGCAGCCAAGATCTTGGGGGGGAGCAGTTCTTC; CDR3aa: CASSQDLGGEQFF
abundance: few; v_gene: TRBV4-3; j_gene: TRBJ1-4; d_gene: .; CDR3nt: TGCGCCAGCAGCCAAGATTTGGGTCAGGGATACGCAACTAATGAAAAACTGTTTTTT; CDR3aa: CASSQDLGQGYATNEKLFF
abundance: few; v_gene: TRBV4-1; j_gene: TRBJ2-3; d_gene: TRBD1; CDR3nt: TGCGCCAGCAGCCACGCCGGGACAGGGAGCACAGATACGCAGTATTTT; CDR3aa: CASSHAGTGSTDTQYF
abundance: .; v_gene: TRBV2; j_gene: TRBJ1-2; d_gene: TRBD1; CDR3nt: TGTGCCAGCAGCGGACAGGGGGCTGGGGGCTACACCTTC; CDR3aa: CASSGQGAGGYTF
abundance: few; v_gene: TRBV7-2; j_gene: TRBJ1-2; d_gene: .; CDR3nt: TGTGCCAGCAGCCCAAGGGGCGGGGGGAGCTATGGCTACACCTTC; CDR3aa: CASSPRGGGSYGYTF
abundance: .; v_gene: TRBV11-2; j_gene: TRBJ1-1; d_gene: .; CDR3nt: TGTGCCAGCAGCTCACCTTCTGGACAGCAGGGCACTGAAGCTTTCTTT; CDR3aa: CASSSPSGQQGTEAFF
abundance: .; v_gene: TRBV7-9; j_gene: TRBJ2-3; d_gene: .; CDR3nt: TGTGCCAGCAGTTCGGGGGGCTACACAGATACGCAGTATTTT; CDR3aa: CASSSGGYTDTQYF
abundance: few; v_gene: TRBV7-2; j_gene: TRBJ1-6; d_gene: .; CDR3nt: TGTGCCAGCAGCTTGCAAGGGACACCCACTAATTCACCCCTCCACTTT; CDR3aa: CASSLQGTPTNSPLHF
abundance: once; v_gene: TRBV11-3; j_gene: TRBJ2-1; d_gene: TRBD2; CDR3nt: TGTGCCAGCAGCTTAGCTGGACTAGCGTTAGATGAGCAGTTCTTC; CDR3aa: CASSLAGLALDEQFF
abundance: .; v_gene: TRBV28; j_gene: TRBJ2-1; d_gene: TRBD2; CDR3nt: TGTGCCAGCAGTCCCCCCCTGGGAGCGGGGGCGACTAATGAGCAGTTCTTC; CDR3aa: CASSPPLGAGATNEQFF
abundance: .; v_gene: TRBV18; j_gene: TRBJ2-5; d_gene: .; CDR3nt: TGTGCCAGCTCACCAACACAGCAAGAGACCCAGTACTTC; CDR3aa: CASSPTQQETQYF
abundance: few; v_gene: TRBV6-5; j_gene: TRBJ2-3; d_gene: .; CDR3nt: TGTGCCAGCAGTTATGGGAGGGGGTTCTGGGATACGCAGTATTTT; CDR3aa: CASSYGRGFWDTQYF
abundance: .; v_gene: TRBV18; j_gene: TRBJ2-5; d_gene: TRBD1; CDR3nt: TGTGCCAGCTCACCACCAACAGGGGCCCAAGAGACCCAGTACTTC; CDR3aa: CASSPPTGAQETQYF
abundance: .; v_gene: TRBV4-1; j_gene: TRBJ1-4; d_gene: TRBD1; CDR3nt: TGCGCCAGCAGTCCGGGACAGGGGTACGAAAAACTGTTTTTT; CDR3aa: CASSPGQGYEKLFF
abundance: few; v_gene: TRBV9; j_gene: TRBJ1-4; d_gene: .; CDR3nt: TGTGCCAGCAGCGTGGGAGGGACTAATGAAAAACTGTTTTTT; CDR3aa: CASSVGGTNEKLFF
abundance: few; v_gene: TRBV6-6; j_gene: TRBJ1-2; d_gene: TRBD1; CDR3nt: TGTGCCAGCAGACCTCAAGCCAGGGGGCAGGGCTACACCTTC; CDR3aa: CASRPQARGQGYTF
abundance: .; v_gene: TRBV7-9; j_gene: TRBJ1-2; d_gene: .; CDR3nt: TGTGCCAGCAGCCCCCGACAATTCGGAAGCTATGGCTACACCTTC; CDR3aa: CASSPRQFGSYGYTF
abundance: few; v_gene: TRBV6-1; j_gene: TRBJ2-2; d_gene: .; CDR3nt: TGTGCCAGCAGCCCCGGAGGGTCGAACACCGGGGAGCTGTTTTTT; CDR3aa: CASSPGGSNTGELFF
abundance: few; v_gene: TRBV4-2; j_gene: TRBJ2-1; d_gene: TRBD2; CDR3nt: TGTGCCAGCAGCCAACCCGCCGCAACTAGCGGGTACAATGAGCAGTTCTTC; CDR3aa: CASSQPAATSGYNEQFF
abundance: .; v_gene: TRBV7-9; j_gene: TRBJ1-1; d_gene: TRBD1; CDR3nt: TGTGCCAGCAGCCCAGAGACAGGGGCTTCAGCTTTCTTT; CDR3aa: CASSPETGASAFF
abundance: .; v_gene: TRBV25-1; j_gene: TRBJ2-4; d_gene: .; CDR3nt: TGTGCCAGGAAGATGGGGGGGCCGAGCAAAAACATTCAGTACTTC; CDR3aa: CARKMGGPSKNIQYF
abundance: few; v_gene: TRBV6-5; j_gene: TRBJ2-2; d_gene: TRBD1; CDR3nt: TGTGCCAGCAGCCCTAGACAGGGGAGGGAGCTGTTTTTT; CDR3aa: CASSPRQGRELFF
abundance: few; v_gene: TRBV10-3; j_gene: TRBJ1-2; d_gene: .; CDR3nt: TGTGCCATCAGCCACAGGGATGGGGACTATGGCTACACCTTC; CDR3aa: CAISHRDGDYGYTF
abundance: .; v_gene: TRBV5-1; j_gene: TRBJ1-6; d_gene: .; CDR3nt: TGCGCCAGCAGCTTGGAAGCAGGGTCGGCCTCACCCCTCCACTTT; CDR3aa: CASSLEAGSASPLHF
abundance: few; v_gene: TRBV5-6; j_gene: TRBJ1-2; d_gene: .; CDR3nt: TGTGCCAGCAGCACCATGGGCCCGCAAGGAGGTAGCACCTTC; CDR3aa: CASSTMGPQGGSTF
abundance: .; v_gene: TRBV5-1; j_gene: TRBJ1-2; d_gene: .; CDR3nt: TGCGCCAGCAGCTTGGGGACCCCCGGACAAACTAACTATGGCTACACCTTC; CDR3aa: CASSLGTPGQTNYGYTF
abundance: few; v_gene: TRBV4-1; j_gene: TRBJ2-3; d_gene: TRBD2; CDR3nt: TGCGCCAGCAGCGCGCCGGGACTAGCGGGGGGGGACACAGATACGCAGTATTTT; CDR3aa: CASSAPGLAGGDTDTQYF
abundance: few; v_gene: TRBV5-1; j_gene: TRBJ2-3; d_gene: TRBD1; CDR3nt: TGCGCCAGCAGCTCGGGACAGGCCCTGGGCGGGAAGACAGATACGCAGTATTTT; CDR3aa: CASSSGQALGGKTDTQYF
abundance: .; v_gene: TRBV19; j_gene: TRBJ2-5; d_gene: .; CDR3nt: TGTGCCAGTAGTATAGATTTCAACAGAAAAGAGACCCAGTACTTC; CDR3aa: CASSIDFNRKETQYF
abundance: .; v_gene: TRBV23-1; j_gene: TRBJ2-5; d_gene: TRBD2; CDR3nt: TGCGCCAGCAGTCATCCCGCCTTAGCGGGGGGGCGGGTGGCAGAGACCCAGTACTTC; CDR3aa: CASSHPALAGGRVAETQYF
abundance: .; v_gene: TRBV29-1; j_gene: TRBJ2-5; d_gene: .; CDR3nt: TGCAGCGTTGAAGATCGCCTGGGCCCGTGGCAAGAGACCCAGTACTTC; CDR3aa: CSVEDRLGPWQETQYF
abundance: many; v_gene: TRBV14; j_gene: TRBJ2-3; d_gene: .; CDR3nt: TGTGCCAGCAGCCTAAGACAAGAAGATACGCAGTATTTT; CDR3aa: CASSLRQEDTQYF
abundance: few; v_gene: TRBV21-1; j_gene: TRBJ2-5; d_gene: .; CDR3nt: TGTGCCAGCAGCAAAGCGGAAAGGACTCAGGAGACCCAGTACTTC; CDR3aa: CASSKAERTQETQYF
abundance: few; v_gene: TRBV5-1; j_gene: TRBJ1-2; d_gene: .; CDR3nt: TGCGCCAGCAGAATGGACGGGACATCTCGGGGCTACACCTTC; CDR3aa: CASRMDGTSRGYTF
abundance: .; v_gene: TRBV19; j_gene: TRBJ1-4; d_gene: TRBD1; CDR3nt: TGTGCCATCGCAACAGGGGCCGCGGGGGAAAAACTGTTTTTT; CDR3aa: CAIATGAAGEKLFF
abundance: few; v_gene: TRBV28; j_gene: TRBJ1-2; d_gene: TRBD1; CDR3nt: TGTGCCAGCATCCGGACAGGAAGTCAGTATGGCTACACCTTC; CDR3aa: CASIRTGSQYGYTF
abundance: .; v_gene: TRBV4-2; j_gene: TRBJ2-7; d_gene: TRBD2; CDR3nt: TGTGCCAGCAGCCAAGAAATGGGGGGGGGACTAGCGGGTACCAACTACGAGCAGTACTTC; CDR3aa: CASSQEMGGGLAGTNYEQYF
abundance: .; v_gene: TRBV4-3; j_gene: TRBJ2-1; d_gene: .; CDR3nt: TGCGCCAGCAGCCAAGCGTTGGGGGCGCGGCAGGTTGAGCAGTTCTTC; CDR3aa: CASSQALGARQVEQFF
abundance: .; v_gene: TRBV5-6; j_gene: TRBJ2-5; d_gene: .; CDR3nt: TGTGCCAGCAGCTTACAGAATATCCAGCAAGAGACCCAGTACTTC; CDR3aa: CASSLQNIQQETQYF
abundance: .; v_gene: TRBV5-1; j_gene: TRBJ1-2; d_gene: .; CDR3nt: TGCGCCAGCAGTATCGACGGAGCGGCAGGCTACACCTTC; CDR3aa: CASSIDGAAGYTF
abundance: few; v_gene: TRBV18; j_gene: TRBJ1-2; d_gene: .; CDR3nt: TGTGCCAGCTCACCAACAGACTATGGCTACACCTTC; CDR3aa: CASSPTDYGYTF
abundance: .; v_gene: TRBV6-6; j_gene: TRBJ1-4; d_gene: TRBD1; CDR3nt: TGTGCCAGCAGAAGGGACAGAGCAACTAATGAAAAACTGTTTTTT; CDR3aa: CASRRDRATNEKLFF
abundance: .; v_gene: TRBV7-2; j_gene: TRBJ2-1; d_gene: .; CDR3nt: TGTGCCAGCAGCTCCCCCGGAGCCAATGAGCAGTTCTTC; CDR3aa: CASSSPGANEQFF
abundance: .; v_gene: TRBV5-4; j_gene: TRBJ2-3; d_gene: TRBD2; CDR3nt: TGTGCCAGCAGCTGGACGGGACTAGGAGCAGATACGCAGTATTTT; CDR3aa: CASSWTGLGADTQYF
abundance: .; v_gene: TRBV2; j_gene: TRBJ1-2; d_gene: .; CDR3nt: TGTGCCAGTTTACAGGGCAGGGTAGACTATGGCTACACCTTC; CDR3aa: CASLQGRVDYGYTF
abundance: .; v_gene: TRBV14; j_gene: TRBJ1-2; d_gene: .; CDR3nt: TGTGCCAGCAGCCAAGATCTTGGGGCGAACTATGGCTACACCTTC; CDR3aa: CASSQDLGANYGYTF
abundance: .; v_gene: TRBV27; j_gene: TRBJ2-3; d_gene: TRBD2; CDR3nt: TGTGCCAGCAGCCAATGGGAGGGCGCAGATACGCAGTATTTT; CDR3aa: CASSQWEGADTQYF
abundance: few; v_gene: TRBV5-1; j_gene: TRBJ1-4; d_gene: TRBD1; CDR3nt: TGCGCCAGCAGCTTGGGGGACAGGGAGGATAATGAAAAACTGTTTTTT; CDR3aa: CASSLGDREDNEKLFF
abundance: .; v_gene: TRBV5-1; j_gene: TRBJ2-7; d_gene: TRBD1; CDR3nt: TGCGCCAGCGCCCGGGACAGAAGTTTTTACGAGCAGTACTTC; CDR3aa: CASARDRSFYEQYF
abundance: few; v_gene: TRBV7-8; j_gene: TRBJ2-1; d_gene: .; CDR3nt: TGTGCCCTCCAGGGGGGCGAAGATGAGCAGTTCTTC; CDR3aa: CALQGGEDEQFF
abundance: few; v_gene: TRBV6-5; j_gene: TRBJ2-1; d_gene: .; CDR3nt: TGTGCCAGCAGTTACCCTCCCTTCCTAGAGCAGTTCTTC; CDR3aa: CASSYPPFLEQFF
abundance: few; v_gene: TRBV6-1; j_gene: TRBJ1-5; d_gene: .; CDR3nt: TGTGCCAGCACCAGGACATACAATCAGCCCCAGCATTTT; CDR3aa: CASTRTYNQPQHF